Shown below are 31 T cell receptor beta chains from a single sample sequenced in a study of control samples from healthy donors and cancer patients. Measured with immunoSEQ multiplex PCR; TCRdb has only the in-frame clones, and not every one. The data show roughly 79,000 clones, roughly 80% seen once. Sequencing was performed on blood. Every receptor here comes from a man aged 50 to 59 in good health.

The J gene is TRBJ1-5, the V gene TRBV5-6; TRBD1 agrees at 7 bases. Germline-derived CDR1 and CDR2 are SGHDT and YYEEEE. V trimming: 0 bases; J trimming: 1 base; junction bases outside the gene matches: 10. CDR3 size: 18 residues. The CDR3 bases are TGTGCCAGCAGCTTGGGACAGGGTAGGGGGATAAGCAATCAGCCCCAGCATTTT. Translation gives CASSLGQGRGISNQPQHF. Looking up the rest from reference TRBV5-6 and TRBJ1-5 gives the full variable domain: DAGVTQSPTHLIKTRGQQVTLRCSPKSGHDTVSWYQQALGQGPQFIFQYYEEEERQRGNFPDRFSGHQFPNYSSELNVNALLLGDSALYLCASSLGQGRGISNQPQHFGDGTRLSIL.

V usage is TRBV4-1 and J usage is TRBJ1-1; D might be TRBD1 (5 bases). CDR3 size: 16 residues. V shed 1 base and J shed 0 bases, with 12 bases lying between them. Looked up from germline, CDR1 is MGHRA and CDR2 is YSYEKL. CDR3 region: CASSQVMGLMNTEAFF. The DNA for the CDR3 is TGCGCCAGCAGCCAAGTGATGGGGCTCATGAACACTGAAGCTTTCTTT.

This clone was found many times. V and J are TRBV5-1 and TRBJ1-1; unclear D gene. The CDR3 is 14 amino acids. CDR1 and CDR2 from the germline V gene are SGHRS and YFSETQ. V was pared by 2 bases and J by 2 bases, with 10 bases between. The CDR3 spells CASSLTQTNTEAFF. CDR3 bases: TGCGCCAGCAGCTTAACCCAAACTAACACTGAAGCTTTCTTT.

This clone has only a few counts. The genes are TRBV6-1 and TRBJ2-1; TRBD2 matches at 12 bases. The CDR3 length is 16 residues. Germline V gene sequence: CDR1 MNHNS, CDR2 SASEGT. V lost 3 bases to trimming and J lost 3 bases; unmatched junction nucleotides: 3. CDR3 protein: CASSEQLAGGYNEQFF. The CDR3, as DNA: TGTGCCAGCAGTGAGCAACTAGCGGGAGGCTACAATGAGCAGTTCTTC.

The chain recombines TRBV7-2 with TRBJ2-2; 8 nucleotides align to TRBD1. The trim removed 5 bases at V and 6 bases at J, leaving 8 bases unmatched. This CDR3 spans 15 amino acids. Germline V gene data show CDR1 as SGHTA and CDR2 as FQGNSA. CDR3 protein: CASSNNRGDAGELFF. As DNA, the CDR3 is TGTGCCAGCAGCAATAACAGGGGGGACGCCGGGGAGCTGTTTTTT.

The rearrangement links TRBV6-6 to TRBJ2-3, with TRBD1 matching over 8 bases. This CDR3 comprises 15 residues. Looked up from germline, CDR1 is MNHNY and CDR2 is SVGAGI (reference sequence). Trimming removed 5 bases from V and 2 bases from J; junction bases left unmatched: 6. The CDR3 is CASSTRTGFTDTQYF. The DNA for the CDR3 is TGTGCCAGCAGTACCCGGACAGGGTTCACAGATACGCAGTATTTT.

The chain links TRBV18 to TRBJ1-6; D gene ambiguous. This CDR3 comprises 12 residues. V shed 0 bases and J shed 8 bases, with 2 bases lying between them. Germline V gene data show CDR1 as KGHSH and CDR2 as LQKENI. This CDR3 reads CASSPPDSPLHF. CDR3 sequence (DNA): TGTGCCAGCTCACCACCAGATTCACCCCTCCACTTT.

This clone is a singleton in its sample. The chain has TRBV7-2 and TRBJ2-1; 7 nucleotides match TRBD2. J lost 6 bases, V lost 10 bases, and 15 bases had no gene match. Germline loops: CDR1 SGHTA, CDR2 FQGNSA. This CDR3 contains 15 residues. In DNA form, the CDR3 reads TGTGCCACCTCCCGAGGGCTAGCGGCCCTCAATGAGCAGTTCTTC. It translates to CATSRGLAALNEQFF.

The chain has TRBV5-4 and TRBJ2-3; possible D gene TRBD1, 6 bases. V shed 4 bases and J shed 15 bases, with 18 bases lying between them. CDR1 and CDR2 (germline): SGHNT, YYREEE (reference sequence). The CDR3 has 12 amino acids. The CDR3 is CASSVPGHHPYF. Written as DNA, the CDR3 is TGTGCCAGCAGCGTTCCGGGACACCACCCATATTTT.

Here the CDR3 reads CASSLVAGGVGGELFF. The CDR3 nucleotides read TGTGCCAGCAGCTTAGTGGCAGGGGGAGTCGGCGGGGAGCTGTTTTTT. This rearrangement joins TRBV11-2 to TRBJ2-2; 7 nucleotides agree with TRBD1. Germline V gene lookup returns CDR1 SGHAT and CDR2 FQNNGV. J lost 7 bases, V lost 1 base, and 9 bases had no gene match. CDR3 length: 16 residues.

DNA of the CDR3: TGTGCCACTGCCTCTTTAGGGGAAAATGGCTACACCTTC. Encoded protein: CATASLGENGYTF. The V and J genes are TRBV18 and TRBJ1-2; tentative D call: TRBD1 (5 bases). CDR3 size: 13 residues. V was clipped by 10 bases and J by 6 bases, with 18 bases between them. The V gene's germline CDR1 is KGHSH and CDR2 LQKENI.

This rearrangement joins TRBV19 to TRBJ2-7, with D possibly TRBD1 on 6 matching bases. Germline loops: CDR1 LNHDA, CDR2 SQIVND (reference sequence). The CDR3 is 13 residues long. The germline V and J ends were trimmed by 5 bases and 2 bases, with 10 bases remaining between them. For the CDR3, the DNA is TGTGCCAGTAGTTCCTGGGACACCTACGAGCAGTACTTC. Translated: CASSSWDTYEQYF. Full variable domain (rest looked up from reference TRBV19 and TRBJ2-7): DGGITQSPKYLFRKEGQNVTLSCEQNLNHDAMYWYRQDPGQGLRLIYYSQIVNDFQKGDIAEGYSVSREKKESFPLTVTSAQKNPTAFYLCASSSWDTYEQYFGPGTRLTVT.

This clone was recorded once. The J gene is TRBJ1-2, the V gene TRBV28, with TRBD1 identical over 7 bases. The germline CDR1 and CDR2 sequences are MDHEN and SYDVKM. The CDR3 is made up of 12 amino acids. V gave up 6 bases and J gave up 8 bases; unmatched junction bases: 6. CDR3 DNA sequence: TGTGCCAGCAGCCCGGGACAGCTCGGCTACACCTTC. Protein sequence: CASSPGQLGYTF.

The chain employs TRBV19 and TRBJ1-1; the D is unclear. The CDR3 contains 16 residues. V dropped 4 bases and J dropped 5 bases, with 20 bases sitting between them. Germline CDR1 reads LNHDA; CDR2 reads SQIVND (reference sequence). The CDR3 spells CASSKLRGGWDTEAFF. DNA for the CDR3: TGTGCCAGTAGTAAACTCCGGGGAGGTTGGGATACTGAAGCTTTCTTT.

The table lists this clone with a few counts. CDR3 coding DNA: TGTGCCAGTAATAACAGGGAAGCTGGAAACACCATATATTTT. It yields the protein CASNNREAGNTIYF. This chain links TRBV19 with TRBJ1-3; D is perhaps TRBD1 (6 bases). V dropped 7 bases and J dropped 2 bases, with 12 bases sitting between them. CDR1 and CDR2 (germline): LNHDA, SQIVND (reference sequence). CDR3 length equals 14 residues.

V usage is TRBV6-2 or TRBV6-3 and J usage is TRBJ2-1; TRBD2 agrees at 9 bases. The J segment lost 2 bases and the V segment lost 5 bases, leaving 4 bases of the junction unmatched. In germline, CDR1 is MNHEY, CDR2 SVGEGT. CDR3 size: 15 residues. Written as DNA, the CDR3 is TGTGCCAGCAGTAGTGCGGGAGGGACCTACAATGAGCAGTTCTTC. The encoded protein is CASSSAGGTYNEQFF.

The chain combines TRBV3-1 (or the pseudogene TRBV3-2) with TRBJ2-3; D gene ambiguous. CDR3 size: 16 residues. Looked up from germline, CDR1 is LGHDT and CDR2 is YNNKEL (reference sequence). Trimming shortened V by 0 bases and J by 6 bases, and 16 bases separated the two germline ends. This chain's CDR3 is CASSQDPRYLLDTQYF. CDR3 nucleotides: TGTGCCAGCAGCCAAGATCCCAGGTACCTTCTTGATACGCAGTATTTT.

J is TRBJ2-5 and V is TRBV28; D gene ambiguous. CDR3 size: 14 residues. Trimming left V 7 bases short and J 7 bases short, with 19 bases between. CDR1 is MDHEN and CDR2 is SYDVKM in the germline V gene. The CDR3 reads CASTPGLGFRTQYF. CDR3 DNA sequence: TGTGCCAGCACCCCCGGTCTGGGTTTCCGGACCCAGTACTTC.

The chain employs TRBV9 and TRBJ2-5, with 7 positions matching TRBD1. Germline V gene sequence: CDR1 SGDLS, CDR2 YYNGEE. This CDR3 comprises 13 residues. The V segment lost 4 bases and the J segment 4 bases; nucleotides outside the gene matches: 4. The CDR3 loop is CASSSRTGETQYF. CDR3 nucleotides: TGTGCCAGCAGCTCCCGGACAGGAGAGACCCAGTACTTC.

The CDR3 spells CASRRDAQNTEAFF. In nucleotides, the CDR3 is TGTGCCAGCAGGAGGGACGCCCAGAACACTGAAGCTTTCTTT. The chain combines TRBV6-5 with TRBJ1-1; D possibly corresponds to TRBD1 (5 bases). Germline V lookup: CDR1 MNHEY, CDR2 SVGAGI. The germline V and J ends were trimmed by 6 bases and 1 base, with 12 bases remaining between them. This CDR3 contains 14 residues.

The chain recombines TRBV7-9 with TRBJ2-1, with D possibly being TRBD1 (6 bases). Trimming took off 1 base at V and 6 bases at J, with 22 bases between the two ends. Germline CDR1 reads SEHNR; CDR2 reads FQNEAQ (reference sequence). The CDR3 totals 18 residues. For the CDR3, the DNA is TGTGCCAGCAGCTTAGTAGGAAGGTCGACAGGCCAACGCAATGAGCAGTTCTTC. It translates to CASSLVGRSTGQRNEQFF.

The chain carries TRBV4-1 and TRBJ1-2; D is unresolved. Trimming removed 3 bases from V and 10 bases from J, with 9 bases in between. The CDR3 spans 11 residues. CDR1 and CDR2 (germline): MGHRA, YSYEKL. CDR3 sequence reads: CASSQAAVYTF. The CDR3 DNA sequence: TGCGCCAGCAGCCAGGCCGCCGTCTACACCTTC.

The rearrangement links TRBV7-8 to TRBJ1-4; unclear D gene. V was cut by 3 bases and J by 3 bases, with 8 bases left in between. Germline values: CDR1 SGHVS, CDR2 FQNEAQ. This CDR3 contains 14 residues. CDR3 residues: CASSFGRPNEKLFF. The CDR3 coding sequence is TGTGCCAGCAGCTTCGGCCGTCCTAATGAAAAACTGTTTTTT. The variable domain in full, completed from reference TRBV7-8 and TRBJ1-4, reads GAGVSQSPRYKVAKRGQDVALRCDPISGHVSLFWYQQALGQGPEFLTYFQNEAQLDKSGLPSDRFFAERPEGSVSTLKIQRTQQEDSAVYLCASSFGRPNEKLFFGSGTQLSVL.

The chain links TRBV23-1 to TRBJ2-1; D is perhaps TRBD2 (6 bases). TRBV23-1 is marked as an open reading frame, function uncertain. V was shortened by 2 bases and J by 2 bases, with 13 bases between the two germline ends. This CDR3 is built from 16 residues. CDR3 sequence (DNA): TGCGCCAGCAGTCAAATAGGGTGGAGGGCCTACAATGAGCAGTTCTTC. It is translated as CASSQIGWRAYNEQFF.

This sequence joins TRBV7-2 and TRBJ1-1; 8 bases match TRBD1. The CDR3 consists of 17 residues. V lost 3 bases to trimming and J lost 6 bases; unmatched junction nucleotides: 15. From germline, CDR1 is SGHTA and CDR2 FQGNSA. CDR3 in DNA: TGTGCCAGCAGCTTTAAAAGGGCAGGGGGCGCGAAGTCTGAAGCTTTCTTT. It yields the protein CASSFKRAGGAKSEAFF.

The chain combines TRBV2 with TRBJ2-5; 7 bases agree with TRBD1. The junction had 9 bases not matched to a gene; V was cut back by 6 bases and J by 2 bases. The CDR3 consists of 15 residues. Germline CDR1 reads SNHLY; CDR2 reads FYNNEI. CDR3 amino acids: CASRFLGTAQETQYF. The CDR3 DNA reads as TGTGCCAGCAGATTCCTCGGGACAGCACAAGAGACCCAGTACTTC.

The chain uses TRBV5-1 and TRBJ2-3, with 8 bases that match TRBD1. This CDR3 is built from 14 residues. V was pared by 4 bases and J by 1 base, with 2 bases of the junction left unmatched. From germline, CDR1 is SGHRS and CDR2 YFSETQ. DNA of the CDR3: TGCGCCAGCAGCGAGGGACAGGGCACAGATACGCAGTATTTT. The encoded protein is CASSEGQGTDTQYF.

This chain links TRBV6-1 with TRBJ2-7; D gene ambiguous. In germline, CDR1 is MNHNS, CDR2 SASEGT. V was pared by 2 bases and J by 3 bases, with 11 bases between. This CDR3 has 14 amino acids. The CDR3 here is CASSEFSPGYEQYF. For the CDR3, the DNA is TGTGCCAGCAGTGAATTCAGTCCCGGCTACGAGCAGTACTTC.

This sequence joins TRBV30 and TRBJ2-1; D possibly corresponds to TRBD2 (6 bases). Trimming pared 1 base from V and 8 bases from J, leaving 12 bases between. Germline loops: CDR1 GTSNPN, CDR2 SVGIG (reference sequence). This CDR3 comprises 13 residues. The CDR3 sequence is CAWSGETRDEQFF. DNA of the CDR3: TGTGCCTGGAGTGGCGAGACTAGGGATGAGCAGTTCTTC.

This clone appeared once. The chain uses TRBV5-1 and TRBJ2-2; 11 bases align to TRBD1. CDR1 and CDR2 from the germline V gene are SGHRS and YFSETQ. The CDR3 runs 19 residues. V gave up 4 bases and J gave up 3 bases; unmatched junction bases: 14. CDR3 region: CASSPGQGGAAADTGELFF. CDR3 in DNA: TGCGCCAGCAGCCCGGGACAGGGGGGGGCTGCCGCGGACACCGGGGAGCTGTTTTTT.

The chain has TRBV2 and TRBJ2-7; D possibly uses TRBD1 or TRBD2 (5 bases each). Trimming shortened V by 2 bases and J by 6 bases, and 17 bases separated the two germline ends. CDR1 is SNHLY and CDR2 is FYNNEI in the germline V gene. There are 15 residues in the CDR3. CDR3 amino acids: CASSERGRELGEQYF. CDR3 coding DNA: TGTGCCAGCAGTGAACGGGGCAGGGAGTTGGGCGAGCAGTACTTC.